These 8 T cell receptor beta chains were all obtained from the same sample, sequenced in a study of cytomegalovirus exposure and HLA in healthy donors. Both 60 Vbeta primers and 13 Jbeta primers went into the PCR. Profiling relied on immunoSEQ multiplex PCR, and the TCRdb table lists in-frame clones only, not all of them. Among 120,000 to 150,000 clones, approximately 9% were seen once, and the ten largest hold about 1.7%. Sequencing used PBMCs. The receptors were sampled from a male donor in good health and CMV-seronegative.

This chain uses TRBV27 with TRBJ1-2; TRBD1 matches 7 bases. Germline V lookup: CDR1 MNHEY, CDR2 SMNVEV (reference sequence). V dropped 2 bases and J dropped 6; count of bases not matched to a gene: 3. The CDR3 runs 13 residues. CDR3 region: CASSLTGAHGYTF. CDR3 nucleotides: TGTGCCAGCAGTTTAACAGGGGCGCATGGCTACACCTTC.

The CDR3 here is CASRVGTANEKLFF. CDR3 in DNA: TGCGCCAGCAGAGTCGGGACTGCTAATGAAAAACTGTTTTTT. The chain recombines TRBV5-1 with TRBJ1-4; possibly TRBD1 for D (5 bases). CDR1 SGHRS and CDR2 YFSETQ come from the germline V gene. Trimming removed 5 bases at V and 3 bases at J, with 11 bases between. CDR3 length: 14 amino acids. Full variable domain (remainder filled in from reference TRBV5-1 and TRBJ1-4): KAGVTQTPRYLIKTRGQQVTLSCSPISGHRSVSWYQQTPGQGLQFLFEYFSETQRNKGNFPGRFSGRQFSNSRSEMNVSTLELGDSALYLCASRVGTANEKLFFGSGTQLSVL.

In this sample, this clone turned up a few times. The rearrangement joins TRBV4-3 to TRBJ1-1; D is ambiguous. CDR3 length: 16 residues. Looked up from germline, CDR1 is LGHNA and CDR2 is YSLEER. V lost 2 bases and J 5 bases, leaving 18 bases between the germline ends. In DNA form, the CDR3 reads TGCGCCAGCAGCCAACCCAGGCCGTTGGGGAGTACTGAAGCTTTCTTT. Protein sequence: CASSQPRPLGSTEAFF.

The chain uses TRBV27 and TRBJ2-1; 7 positions agree with TRBD1. V trimming: 7 bases; J trimming: 6 bases; junction bases outside the gene matches: 9. Looked up from germline, CDR1 is MNHEY and CDR2 is SMNVEV (reference sequence). This CDR3 is built from 14 residues. CDR3 in amino acids: CASTPRGIRNEQFF. The DNA of the CDR3 is TGTGCCAGCACCCCCAGGGGGATACGCAATGAGCAGTTCTTC.

This clone was observed a handful of times. The chain couples TRBV6-1 to TRBJ2-6; TRBD2 might be the D (5 bases). Deletions cut 8 bases from V and 4 bases from J, with 12 bases between. Germline assignment: CDR1 MNHNS and CDR2 SASEGT. The CDR3 loop spans 14 amino acids. The chain's CDR3 is CASLATAGANVLTF. As DNA, the CDR3 is TGTGCCAGCCTAGCCACCGCGGGGGCCAACGTCCTGACTTTC.

The V and J genes are TRBV11-1 and TRBJ1-1; tentative D call: TRBD1 (6 bases). The CDR3 runs to 15 residues. The germline CDR1 and CDR2 sequences are SGHAT and FQDESV (reference sequence). V was cut by 5 bases and J by 1 base, with 14 bases left in between. CDR3 loop: CASSIRQVRNTEAFF. The CDR3 nucleotides are TGTGCCAGCAGCATACGACAGGTTAGGAACACTGAAGCTTTCTTT. Full variable domain (remainder filled in from reference TRBV11-1 and TRBJ1-1): EAEVAQSPRYKITEKSQAVAFWCDPISGHATLYWYRQILGQGPELLVQFQDESVVDDSQLPKDRFSAERLKGVDSTLKIQPAELGDSAMYLCASSIRQVRNTEAFFGQGTRLTVV.

A few counts support this clone. J is TRBJ2-3 and V is TRBV19; TRBD1 might be the D (5 bases). The V gene's germline CDR1 is LNHDA and CDR2 SQIVND (reference sequence). The CDR3 is 16 residues long. Trimming stripped 6 bases from V and 3 bases from J, with 19 bases between. Here the CDR3 DNA reads TGTGCCAGTAGCTCCAGGACAAGTGGGCGGACAGATACGCAGTATTTT. The encoded protein is CASSSRTSGRTDTQYF.

This clone was counted between two and nine times. V usage is TRBV28 and J usage is TRBJ2-3; D perhaps matches TRBD2 (6 bases). Germline CDR1 and CDR2: MDHEN and SYDVKM. V lost 2 bases, J lost 6 bases, and 12 bases lay in between. This CDR3 is 14 amino acids long. The CDR3, as DNA: TGTGCCAGCAGTTTAGGGACTCCGGTGGATACGCAGTATTTT. Its protein product is CASSLGTPVDTQYF.